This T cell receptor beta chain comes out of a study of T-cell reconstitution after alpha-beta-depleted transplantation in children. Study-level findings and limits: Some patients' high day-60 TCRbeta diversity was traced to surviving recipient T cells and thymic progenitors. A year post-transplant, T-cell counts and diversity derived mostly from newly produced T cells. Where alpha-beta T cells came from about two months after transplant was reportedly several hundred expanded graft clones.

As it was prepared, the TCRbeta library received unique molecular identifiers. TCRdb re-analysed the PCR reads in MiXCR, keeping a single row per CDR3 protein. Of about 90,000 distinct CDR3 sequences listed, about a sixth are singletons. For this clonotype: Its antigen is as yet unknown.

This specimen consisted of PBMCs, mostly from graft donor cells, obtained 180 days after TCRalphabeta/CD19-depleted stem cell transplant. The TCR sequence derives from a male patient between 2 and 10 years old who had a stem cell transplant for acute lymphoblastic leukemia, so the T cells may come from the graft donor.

The CDR3 DNA reads TGCGCCAGCAGCTTGGGGACCTCGGGCTATGGCTACACCTTC. It specifies CASSLGTSGYGYTF. J is TRBJ1-2 and V is TRBV5-1; D gene ambiguous. The CDR3 loop spans 14 amino acids. The germline V gene has CDR1 SGHRS and CDR2 YFSETQ. Trimming took 0 bases from V and 4 from J, leaving 10 bases between them.